Shown below are 31 T cell receptor beta chains from a single sample sequenced in a study of Graves' ophthalmopathy and Graves' hyperthyroidism. For repertoire sequencing, the TCR beta CDR3 regions were amplified from RNA transcripts. RT-PCR was first run with HTBI primers, then multiplex PCR in a second round. Each CDR3 protein gets one entry after TCRdb re-called the multiplex PCR reads with MiXCR. This sample has over a million distinct CDR3 sequences; 35% to 40% occur once, and the top ten carry roughly 10%. The sequenced sample consisted of peripheral blood or thyroid tissue (not recorded which). The receptors were gathered from an adult man with Graves' hyperthyroidism.

This clonotype was observed at least ten times. This sequence joins TRBV5-1 and TRBJ1-2; TRBD1 is a possible D gene (5 bases). Germline values: CDR1 SGHRS, CDR2 YFSETQ. V shed 0 bases and J shed 6 bases, with 12 bases lying between them. This CDR3 comprises 14 residues. The CDR3: CASSLGQGVDGYTF. CDR3 DNA sequence: TGCGCCAGCAGCTTGGGGCAGGGAGTCGATGGCTACACCTTC.

This clonotype was found once. V and J are TRBV5-1 and TRBJ2-2; a weak D match, TRBD1 (5 bases). Germline V gene sequence: CDR1 SGHRS, CDR2 YFSETQ. This CDR3 contains 15 residues. Trimming shortened V by 4 bases and J by 2 bases, and 12 bases separated the two germline ends. CDR3 amino acids: CASSPVTGNTGELFF. CDR3 nucleotides: TGCGCCAGCAGCCCAGTAACAGGCAACACCGGGGAGCTGTTTTTT.

The rearrangement joins TRBV20-1 to TRBJ1-5; TRBD1 matches 7 bases. J was trimmed by 0 bases and V by 6 bases; bases with no gene match: 5. The CDR3 covers 14 residues. Germline values: CDR1 DFQATT, CDR2 SNEGSKA (reference sequence). The CDR3: CSAKGAHSNQPQHF. The CDR3 DNA reads as TGCAGTGCAAAGGGGGCTCATAGCAATCAGCCCCAGCATTTT.

This clonotype was observed at least ten times. The CDR3 region has the DNA TGTGCCAGCAGCCTCACCGGGACACTCCGCCGGGGTGGCTACACCTTC. It yields the protein CASSLTGTLRRGGYTF. The chain employs TRBV7-9 and TRBJ1-2; possible D gene TRBD1, 6 bases. Germline CDR1 SEHNR, CDR2 FQNEAQ (reference sequence). The germline V and J ends were trimmed by 5 bases and 7 bases, with 23 bases remaining between them. CDR3 size: 16 residues.

CDR3 DNA: TGTGCCAGCAGCCTAACAGGGGGAGACCGCGAGCAGTACTTC. Protein: CASSLTGGDREQYF. The rearrangement joins TRBV7-8 to TRBJ2-7; 8 bases match TRBD1. V lost 5 bases, J lost 6 bases, and 9 bases stayed unmatched. The germline V gene encodes CDR1 SGHVS and CDR2 FQNEAQ. This CDR3 has 14 residues.

The rearrangement links TRBV20-1 to TRBJ1-6; D not resolved. CDR3 length: 13 residues. Germline assignment: CDR1 DFQATT and CDR2 SNEGSKA (reference sequence). V dropped 4 bases and J dropped 13 bases, with 17 bases sitting between them. This chain's CDR3 is CSAIYTEVVPLHF. The CDR3 DNA is TGCAGTGCTATCTACACCGAGGTCGTCCCCCTCCACTTT.

The CDR3: CASSLIGSGSEQYF. CDR3 in DNA: TGTGCCAGCAGCTTAATAGGGTCGGGAAGCGAGCAGTACTTC. The rearrangement links TRBV7-2 to TRBJ2-7; a weak D match, TRBD2 (5 bases). Germline V gene sequence: CDR1 SGHTA, CDR2 FQGNSA. Trimming cost V 2 bases and J 6 bases, with 14 bases left between them. This CDR3 spans 14 amino acids. Full variable domain (missing parts from reference TRBV7-2 and TRBJ2-7): GAGVSQSPSNKVTEKGKDVELRCDPISGHTALYWYRQSLGQGLEFLIYFQGNSAPDKSGLPSDRFSAERTGGSVSTLTIQRTQQEDSAVYLCASSLIGSGSEQYFGPGTRLTVT.

This clonotype appeared a few times. This chain connects TRBV12-3 or TRBV12-4 to TRBJ2-6, with TRBD1 as a possible D gene (6 bases). Trimming left V 7 bases short and J 2 bases short, with 12 bases between. The CDR3 has 15 amino acids. In nucleotides, the CDR3 is TGTGCCAGCACCCTGACAGGTCCTGGGGCCAACGTCCTGACTTTC. Translating it yields CASTLTGPGANVLTF.

This clonotype was counted many times. The chain has TRBV4-3 and TRBJ2-5; weak D call: TRBD2 (5 bases). The CDR3 covers 14 residues. In germline, CDR1 is LGHNA, CDR2 YSLEER. V gave up 1 base and J gave up 5 bases, with 11 bases separating them. CDR3 coding DNA: TGCGCCAGCAGCCAAGGTTACGGGGTGGAGACCCAGTACTTC. Protein sequence: CASSQGYGVETQYF.

This clonotype was seen many times. V and J are TRBV7-2 and TRBJ2-7, with unresolved D. The CDR3 runs to 14 residues. Trimming removed 1 base from V and 4 bases from J, with 11 bases in between. CDR1 and CDR2 from the germline V gene are SGHTA and FQGNSA. CDR3 nucleotide sequence: TGTGCCAGCAGCTTAGTGTCCGGCAATTACGAGCAGTACTTC. Amino acids: CASSLVSGNYEQYF.

The V and J genes are TRBV29-1 and TRBJ2-6; TRBD1 matches 7 bases. The CDR3 is made up of 16 amino acids. Germline CDR1 and CDR2: SQVTM and ANQGSEA. After removal of 6 bases from V and 0 bases from J, the junction contained 8 bases not matched to a gene. For the CDR3, the DNA is TGCAGCGTGTGGGACAGTATGATCTCTGGGGCCAACGTCCTGACTTTC. This sequence encodes CSVWDSMISGANVLTF.

The genes are TRBV29-1 and TRBJ1-2, with TRBD1 identical over 8 bases. Germline CDR1 reads SQVTM; CDR2 reads ANQGSEA. After removal of 8 bases from V and 3 bases from J, the junction contained 11 bases not matched to a gene. CDR3 length: 14 amino acids. The CDR3 DNA follows: TGCAGCAGTGAAGGACAGGGAAGTTACTATGGCTACACCTTC. It specifies CSSEGQGSYYGYTF.

This clonotype was recorded a few times. The genes are TRBV6-2 or TRBV6-3 and TRBJ2-7; no definite D call. The germline V gene has CDR1 MNHEY and CDR2 SVGEGT. V dropped 4 bases and J dropped 6 bases, with 7 bases sitting between them. The CDR3 is 11 amino acids. The CDR3 protein is CASSLAFEQYF. CDR3 coding DNA: TGTGCCAGCAGTTTAGCTTTCGAGCAGTACTTC.

The V gene is TRBV4-3, the J gene TRBJ1-4; maybe TRBD1 (5 bases). Germline lookup yields CDR1 LGHNA and CDR2 YSLEER. The CDR3 consists of 15 residues. V was shortened by 0 bases and J by 5 bases, with 10 bases between the two germline ends. The CDR3 spells CASSQETGRNEKLFF. CDR3 in DNA: TGCGCCAGCAGCCAAGAAACGGGGCGGAATGAAAAACTGTTTTTT.

This clonotype was counted ten times or more. J is TRBJ2-2 and V is TRBV10-1; possibly TRBD1 or TRBD2 for D (5 bases each). The CDR3 is 15 amino acids. V shed 4 bases and J shed 0 bases, with 9 bases lying between them. Germline CDR1 reads WNHNN; CDR2 reads SYGVQD (reference sequence). The CDR3 coding sequence is TGCGCCAGCAGTGCCGGGACCGCGAACACCGGGGAGCTGTTTTTT. This encodes CASSAGTANTGELFF.

This clonotype was counted at least ten times. V and J are TRBV12-3 or TRBV12-4 and TRBJ2-5; D is ambiguous. The V end was cut by 3 bases, the J end by 0 bases, with 11 bases between. This CDR3 is 15 amino acids long. DNA for the CDR3: TGTGCCAGCAGTTTCGCAGGCGGTCACCAAGAGACCCAGTACTTC. It is translated as CASSFAGGHQETQYF.

This clonotype has at least ten counts. Here the CDR3 reads CASSYRLGAGANVLTF. Here the CDR3 DNA reads TGTGCCAGCAGCTATAGACTAGGGGCTGGGGCCAACGTCCTGACTTTC. The rearrangement uses TRBV11-2 and TRBJ2-6, with TRBD2 as a possible D gene (6 bases). Between the trimmed V and J ends, which lost 4 bases and 2 bases, there was a span of 12 bases. In germline, CDR1 is SGHAT, CDR2 FQNNGV. The CDR3 has 16 residues.

With respect to this clonotype: The junction does not match germline at one end; this may be a read error. The chain couples TRBV10-3 to TRBJ1-2; D not resolved. The germline CDR1 and CDR2 sequences are ENHRY and SYGVKD. The CDR3 is made up of 12 amino acids. CDR3 region: CAISEVPGLRWF. The CDR3 DNA follows: TGTGCCATCAGTGAGGTCCCGGGCCTCCGCTGGTTC.

The chain carries TRBV20-1 and TRBJ2-2; possibly TRBD1 for D (5 bases). Trimming pared 4 bases from V and 5 bases from J, leaving 5 bases between. Germline CDR1 and CDR2: DFQATT and SNEGSKA (reference sequence). This CDR3 has 11 residues. The CDR3 reads CSANRTGELFF. Written as DNA, the CDR3 is TGCAGTGCTAACAGGACCGGGGAGCTGTTTTTT.

The rearrangement joins TRBV28 to TRBJ2-7; a possible D gene is TRBD1 (5 bases). V lost 7 bases and J 2 bases, leaving 15 bases between the germline ends. Germline V gene data show CDR1 as MDHEN and CDR2 as SYDVKM. The CDR3 length is 14 residues. The DNA of the CDR3 is TGTGCCAGCACCCCCCCACAGGCCACCTACGAGCAGTACTTC. This translates into CASTPPQATYEQYF.

The chain uses TRBV10-3 and TRBJ2-5, with D possibly being TRBD2 (5 bases). Per germline, CDR1 ENHRY and CDR2 SYGVKD. V was trimmed by 3 bases and J by 9 bases, leaving 11 bases between them. This CDR3 region has 12 residues. The DNA for the CDR3 is TGTGCCATCAGTGATCACGAGCGGCCCCAGTACTTC. It encodes CAISDHERPQYF.

There are a few counts of this clonotype. This chain links TRBV12-3 or TRBV12-4 with TRBJ1-4, with 7 nucleotides matching TRBD1. Losses at the gene ends were 3 bases for V and 7 bases for J; bases not matched to a gene: 8. The CDR3 runs 15 residues. The CDR3 DNA reads TGTGCCAGCAGTTTGACCACAGGGGCGGGTGAAAAACTGTTTTTT. Translating it yields CASSLTTGAGEKLFF.

In regard to this clonotype: Germline is not matched at one junction end, which may reflect a read error. The chain links TRBV10-2 to TRBJ1-2, with 11 positions matching TRBD1. The CDR3 consists of 14 residues. Looked up from germline, CDR1 is WSHSY and CDR2 is SAAADI. CDR3 DNA: TGTGCCAGCAGTACAGGGACAGGGGGCTATGGCTACACCTTC. Translation gives CASSTGTGGYGYTF.

The V call is TRBV5-1, the J call TRBJ2-5; the D is unclear. V lost 2 bases and J 4 bases, leaving 15 bases between the germline ends. Germline assignment: CDR1 SGHRS and CDR2 YFSETQ. The CDR3 spans 15 residues. In DNA, the CDR3 is TGCGCCAGCAGCTTCTTACGATCCGGTGGAGAGACCCAGTACTTC. Its translation is CASSFLRSGGETQYF.

The table lists this clonotype with many counts. The chain couples TRBV2 to TRBJ1-2; weak D call: TRBD1 (6 bases). CDR1 and CDR2 (germline): SNHLY, FYNNEI. The CDR3 runs to 16 residues. V gave up 2 bases and J gave up 5 bases, with 18 bases separating them. The CDR3 nucleotides read TGTGCCAGCAGTGAATGGACAGAGGACTCCCCTTATGGCTACACCTTC. Residues: CASSEWTEDSPYGYTF.

The rearrangement links TRBV7-7 to TRBJ1-5; D gene unclear. CDR1 is SSHAT, CDR2 FNYEAQ, per germline (reference sequence). The germline V and J ends were trimmed by 4 bases and 5 bases, with 15 bases remaining between them. The CDR3 is 15 residues long. CDR3 loop: CASSSTAGRDQPQHF. CDR3 DNA sequence: TGTGCCAGCAGCTCAACAGCCGGGAGGGATCAGCCCCAGCATTTT. Supplemented by reference TRBV7-7 and TRBJ1-5, the full variable domain reads GAGVSQSPRYKVTKRGQDVTLRCDPISSHATLYWYQQALGQGPEFLTYFNYEAQPDKSGLPSDRFSAERPEGSISTLTIQRTEQRDSAMYRCASSSTAGRDQPQHFGDGTRLSIL.

This chain links TRBV4-3 with TRBJ1-2, with D tentatively TRBD1 (6 bases). V shed 0 bases and J shed 7 bases, with 15 bases lying between them. Per the germline V gene, CDR1 is LGHNA and CDR2 is YSLEER. The CDR3 sequence is 15 residues long. The CDR3 coding sequence is TGCGCCAGCAGCCAAGATCGGGGGCCCAGGGGTGGCTACACCTTC. It is translated as CASSQDRGPRGGYTF.

This clonotype was picked up one time. The rearrangement joins TRBV7-3 to TRBJ1-2, with D tentatively TRBD1 (6 bases). Germline CDR1 SGHTA, CDR2 FQGTGA. The CDR3 is made up of 17 amino acids. Trimming shortened V by 5 bases and J by 4 bases, and 23 bases separated the two germline ends. CDR3 sequence reads: CASSKHIGTPSVYGYTF. The CDR3 region has the DNA TGTGCCAGCAGCAAACACATCGGGACACCTTCCGTCTATGGCTACACCTTC.

This sequence joins TRBV10-3 and TRBJ2-3, with 11 bases identical to TRBD2. The trim removed 7 bases at V and 2 bases at J, leaving 8 bases unmatched. Germline V gene data show CDR1 as ENHRY and CDR2 as SYGVKD. This CDR3 is 16 amino acids long. DNA for the CDR3: TGTGCCATCATGCAAGCTAGCGGGGGGCCCACAGATACGCAGTATTTT. Its translation: CAIMQASGGPTDTQYF.

This chain connects TRBV28 to TRBJ2-7; D is ambiguous. The CDR3 loop spans 13 amino acids. The V end lost 3 bases, the J end lost 6 bases, and 12 bases lay between the germline ends. CDR1 and CDR2 from the germline V gene are MDHEN and SYDVKM. The CDR3 DNA reads as TGTGCCAGCAGTTTGGCTGGGTTTGGCGAGCAGTACTTC. Its translation: CASSLAGFGEQYF.

At least ten counts were recorded for this clonotype. The chain links TRBV7-8 to TRBJ2-7; 12 nucleotides agree with TRBD2. Germline CDR1 reads SGHVS; CDR2 reads FQNEAQ. After removal of 5 bases from V and 2 bases from J, the junction contained 4 bases not matched to a gene. This CDR3 region has 15 residues. The chain's CDR3 is CASSTRTSGTYEQYF. The CDR3 DNA sequence: TGTGCCAGCAGCACCCGGACTAGCGGGACCTACGAGCAGTACTTC.